These 13 T cell receptor beta chains were sequenced from one sample in a study of post-analysis software for immune sequencing data (dated by TCRdb to between 2014 and 2016). General findings and caveats noted by the study authors: Four to six TRBV segments, including TRBV5-6, TRBV5-1 and TRBV20-1, were significantly more frequent in patients than controls.

What these receptors recognize is not known. The protocol used for the library was PCR. This sample was sequenced with an Illumina HiSeq 2500. Unique molecular identifiers were incorporated into TCR beta cDNA libraries to reduce PCR and sequencing biases. Using fastp trimming at Q25 and MiXCR clonotype assembly, TCRdb reanalyzed the public sequencing data and kept in-frame beta chains. Entries that share a CDR3 protein sequence are merged under the most common genes and DNA. A total of under 650,000 distinct CDR3 sequences appear in this sample, about 40% of them only once. The ten largest clones represent 1.5% to 2% of the sample. The source material was blood. The receptor source for this set is a girl aged 10-17 years with multiple sclerosis.

The chain employs TRBV12-3 or TRBV12-4 and TRBJ2-1; D remains ambiguous. V lost 6 bases to trimming and J lost 8 bases, with 8 bases between them. The CDR3 has 11 amino acids. CDR3 nucleotide sequence: TGTGCCAGCAGGCGGTGTTATGAGCAGTTCTTC. Its translation: CASRRCYEQFF.

The chain links TRBV14 to TRBJ2-1; unclear D gene. CDR1 and CDR2 from the germline V gene are SGHDN and FVKESK. V was shortened by 7 bases and J by 1 base, with 11 bases between the two germline ends. This CDR3 has 14 residues. The CDR3 nucleotides read TGTGCCAGCACCCTAGACTTATCCTACAATGAGCAGTTCTTC. Its translation: CASTLDLSYNEQFF.

The rearrangement links TRBV7-2 to TRBJ2-1, with D perhaps being TRBD1 or TRBD2 (5 bases each). Germline values: CDR1 SGHTA, CDR2 FQGNSA. V lost 5 bases and J 6 bases, leaving 14 bases between the germline ends. The CDR3 has 14 amino acids. The DNA for the CDR3 is TGTGCCAGCAGCCCCTGGGGACGCCTCAATGAGCAGTTCTTC. Residues: CASSPWGRLNEQFF.

The rearrangement links TRBV27 to TRBJ2-3, with TRBD2 identical over 7 bases. The J segment lost 7 bases and the V segment lost 6 bases, leaving 16 bases of the junction unmatched. Per the germline V gene, CDR1 is MNHEY and CDR2 is SMNVEV (reference sequence). CDR3 length: 16 residues. The DNA of the CDR3 is TGTGCCAGCAGCCGCCCGGGGGGTAGCCTCCCGAATACGCAGTATTTT. Amino acids: CASSRPGGSLPNTQYF.

This clonotype was seen only a few times. The chain links TRBV7-2 to TRBJ2-3; weak D call: TRBD2 (5 bases). Trimming took off 1 base at V and 4 bases at J, with 9 bases between the two ends. The germline gives CDR1 SGHTA, CDR2 FQGNSA. CDR3 size: 14 residues. CDR3 amino acids: CASSLGPGSDTQYF. The CDR3 DNA reads as TGTGCCAGCAGCTTAGGGCCGGGATCAGATACGCAGTATTTT.

The V call is TRBV12-3 or TRBV12-4, the J call TRBJ1-5, with D uncertain. CDR3 length: 14 amino acids. Trimming removed 4 bases at V and 2 bases at J, with 9 bases between. Written as DNA, the CDR3 is TGTGCCAGCAGTTACCGGGTTGGCAATCAGCCCCAGCATTTT. Protein: CASSYRVGNQPQHF.

This chain joins TRBV7-2 and TRBJ2-1; D may be TRBD1 or TRBD2 (5 bases each). The V gene's germline CDR1 is SGHTA and CDR2 FQGNSA. V lost 3 bases and J lost 6, with 12 bases in between. The CDR3 is made up of 14 amino acids. The CDR3 DNA follows: TGTGCCAGCAGCTTCGGCAGGGCGGGCAATGAGCAGTTCTTC. This codes for CASSFGRAGNEQFF.

The rearrangement uses TRBV2 and TRBJ2-7; D perhaps matches TRBD1 (5 bases). Germline V CDR1 and CDR2: SNHLY, FYNNEI. The V and J ends lost 6 bases and 4 bases respectively, with 16 bases between them. The CDR3 has 14 residues. The CDR3 nucleotides read TGTGCCAGCAGCGAACCTTTAGGGGCATACGAGCAGTACTTC. Protein sequence: CASSEPLGAYEQYF. The variable domain in full, with the rest retrieved from reference TRBV2 and TRBJ2-7, is EPEVTQTPSHQVTQMGQEVILRCVPISNHLYFYWYRQILGQKVEFLVSFYNNEISEKSEIFDDQFSVERPDGSNFTLKIRSTKLEDSAMYFCASSEPLGAYEQYFGPGTRLTVT.

The chain couples TRBV20-1 to TRBJ2-3; TRBD1 matches at 7 bases. The trim removed 1 base at V and 3 bases at J, leaving 4 bases unmatched. Germline V gene data show CDR1 as DFQATT and CDR2 as SNEGSKA (reference sequence). The CDR3 is made up of 14 amino acids. The CDR3 region has the DNA TGCAGTGCTAGAGGACAGGGAAGGACAGATACGCAGTATTTT. Protein: CSARGQGRTDTQYF.

The V call is TRBV10-3, the J call TRBJ1-2; TRBD1 matches 7 bases. The CDR3 totals 15 residues. The V and J ends lost 2 bases and 8 bases, in that order; junction bases with no gene match: 11. CDR1 is ENHRY, CDR2 SYGVKD, per germline. CDR3: CAISEPSYRGSGYTF. The CDR3 DNA reads as TGTGCCATCAGTGAGCCGAGTTACAGGGGATCCGGCTACACCTTC.

This clonotype is medium-sized within its sample. This chain joins TRBV7-2 and TRBJ2-7; a weak D match, TRBD1 (5 bases). The CDR3 extends over 15 amino acids. V shed 5 bases and J shed 5 bases, with 19 bases lying between them. From germline, CDR1 is SGHTA and CDR2 FQGNSA. CDR3 coding DNA: TGTGCCAGCAGCCATATCGAGCGCCCAGGGCACGAGCAGTACTTC. Protein product: CASSHIERPGHEQYF.

This clonotype was detected only a few times. Here the CDR3 DNA reads TGCAGCGTTGTCGACGTACCATCCTCCTACAATGAGCAGTTCTTC. This gives the protein CSVVDVPSSYNEQFF. The chain employs TRBV29-1 and TRBJ2-1; the D is unclear. The CDR3 has 15 residues. V lost 4 bases and J lost 0, with 13 bases in between. Germline loops: CDR1 SQVTM, CDR2 ANQGSEA.

The genes are TRBV12-3 or TRBV12-4 and TRBJ2-5, with a tentative D call TRBD1 (6 bases). V lost 4 bases and J 5 bases, leaving 14 bases between the germline ends. The CDR3 has 14 amino acids. CDR3 sequence: CASSSSDSSETQYF. The CDR3 coding sequence is TGTGCCAGCAGTTCCTCGGACAGTTCTGAGACCCAGTACTTC.